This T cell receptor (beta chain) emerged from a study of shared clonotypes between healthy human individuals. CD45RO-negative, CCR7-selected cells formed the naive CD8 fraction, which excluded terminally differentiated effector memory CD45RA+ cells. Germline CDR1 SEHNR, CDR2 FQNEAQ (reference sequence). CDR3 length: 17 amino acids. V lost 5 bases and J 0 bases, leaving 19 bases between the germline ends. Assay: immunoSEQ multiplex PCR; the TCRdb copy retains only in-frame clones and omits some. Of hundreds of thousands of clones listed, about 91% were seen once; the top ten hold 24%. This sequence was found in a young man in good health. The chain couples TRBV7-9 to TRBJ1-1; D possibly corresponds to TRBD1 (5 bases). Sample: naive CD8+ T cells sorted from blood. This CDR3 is CASSPHSGGVLNTEAFF. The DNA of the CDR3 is TGTGCCAGCAGCCCGCACTCGGGAGGGGTTCTGAACACTGAAGCTTTCTTT.